This T cell receptor beta chain emerged from a study of shared clonotypes between healthy human individuals. Study findings and constraints: Sorted-subset sequencing, rarefaction showed, was incomplete despite large depth. Sequencing depth was predicted to influence how clonotypes are shared among donors.

Note on this clone: Its antigen is undetermined.

Germline CDR1 and CDR2: MRHNA and SNTAGT. Trimming shortened V by 7 bases and J by 11 bases, and 11 bases separated the two germline ends. CDR3 length: 10 amino acids. Clones were read by immunoSEQ multiplex PCR, and TCRdb kept only the in-frame ones, dropping some. Among hundreds of thousands of clones listed, over 65% were seen once. The specimen was memory CD4+ T cells sorted from blood. Subset reported: CD45RA-negative fraction. This chain connects TRBV6-4 to TRBJ1-1; D remains ambiguous. This receptor was obtained from a woman aged 25 to 39 in good health. The CDR3 nucleotides read TGTGCCAGCACCCCTCGGACGGCTTTCTTT. This sequence encodes CASTPRTAFF.